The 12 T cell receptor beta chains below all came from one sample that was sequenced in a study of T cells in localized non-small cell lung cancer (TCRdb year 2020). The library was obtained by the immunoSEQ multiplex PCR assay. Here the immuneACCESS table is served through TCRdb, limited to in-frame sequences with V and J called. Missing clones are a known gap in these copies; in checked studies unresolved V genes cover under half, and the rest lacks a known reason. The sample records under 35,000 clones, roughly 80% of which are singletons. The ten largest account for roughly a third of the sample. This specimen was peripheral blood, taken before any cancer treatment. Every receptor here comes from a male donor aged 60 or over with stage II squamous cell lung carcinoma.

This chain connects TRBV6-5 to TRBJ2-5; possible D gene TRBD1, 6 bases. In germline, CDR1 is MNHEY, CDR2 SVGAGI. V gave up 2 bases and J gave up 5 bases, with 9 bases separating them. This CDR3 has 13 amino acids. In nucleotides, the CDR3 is TGTGCCAGCAGTTACGCAGGGGTCGAGACCCAGTACTTC. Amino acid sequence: CASSYAGVETQYF.

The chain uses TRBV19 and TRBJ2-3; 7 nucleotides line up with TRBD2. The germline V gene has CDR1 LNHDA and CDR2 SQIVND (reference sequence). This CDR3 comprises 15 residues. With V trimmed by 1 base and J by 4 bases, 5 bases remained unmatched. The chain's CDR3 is CASSIGGRGADTQYF. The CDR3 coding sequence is TGTGCCAGTAGTATAGGAGGGAGGGGTGCAGATACGCAGTATTTT.

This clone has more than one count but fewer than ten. The CDR3 nucleotides are TGTGCCACCAGCAGAGATACAGCAGGGGGTCAGCCCCAGCATTTT. Translation: CATSRDTAGGQPQHF. The chain links TRBV15 to TRBJ1-5; 7 bases line up with TRBD1. Trimming removed 0 bases from V and 6 bases from J; junction bases left unmatched: 5. This CDR3 is 15 amino acids long. The germline gives CDR1 LNHNV, CDR2 YYDKDF (reference sequence).

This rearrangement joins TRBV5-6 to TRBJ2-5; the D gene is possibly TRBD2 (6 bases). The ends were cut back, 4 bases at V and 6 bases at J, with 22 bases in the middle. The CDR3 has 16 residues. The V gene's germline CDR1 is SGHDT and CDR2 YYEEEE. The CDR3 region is CASSLEGRTGGKTQYF. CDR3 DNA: TGTGCCAGCAGCCTCGAGGGGCGGACCGGGGGAAAGACCCAGTACTTC.

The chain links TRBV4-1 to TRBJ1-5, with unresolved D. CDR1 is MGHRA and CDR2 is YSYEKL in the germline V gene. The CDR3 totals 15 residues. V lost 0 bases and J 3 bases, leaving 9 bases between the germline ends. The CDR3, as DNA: TGCGCCAGCAGCCAAGAAGGCAGCATCAATCAGCCCCAGCATTTT. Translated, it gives CASSQEGSINQPQHF.

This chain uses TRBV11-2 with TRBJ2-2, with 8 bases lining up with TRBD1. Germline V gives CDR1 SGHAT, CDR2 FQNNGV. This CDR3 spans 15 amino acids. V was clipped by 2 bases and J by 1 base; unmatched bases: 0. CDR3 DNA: TGTGCCAGCAGCTTAACAGGGGGGAACACCGGGGAGCTGTTTTTT. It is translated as CASSLTGGNTGELFF.

CDR3 sequence reads: CASSPDRGHEQYF. CDR3 bases: TGTGCCAGCAGCCCGGACAGGGGGCACGAGCAGTACTTC. The chain joins TRBV7-2 to TRBJ2-7, with 11 bases identical to TRBD1. CDR1 and CDR2 (germline): SGHTA, FQGNSA. This CDR3 comprises 13 residues. The J segment lost 5 bases and the V segment lost 5 bases, leaving 2 bases of the junction unmatched.

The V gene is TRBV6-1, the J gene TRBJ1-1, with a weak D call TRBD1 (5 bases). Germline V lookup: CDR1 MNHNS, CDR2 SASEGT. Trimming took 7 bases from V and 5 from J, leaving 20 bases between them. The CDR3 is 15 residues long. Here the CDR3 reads CASTRSGTWRTEAFF. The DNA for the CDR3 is TGTGCCAGCACCCGATCCGGGACCTGGCGGACTGAAGCTTTCTTT.

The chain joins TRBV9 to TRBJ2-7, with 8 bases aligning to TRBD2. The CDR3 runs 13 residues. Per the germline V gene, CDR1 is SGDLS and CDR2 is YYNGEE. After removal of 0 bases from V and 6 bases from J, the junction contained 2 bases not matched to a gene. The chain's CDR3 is CASSVDLAGEQYF. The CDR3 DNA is TGTGCCAGCAGCGTAGACCTAGCGGGCGAGCAGTACTTC.

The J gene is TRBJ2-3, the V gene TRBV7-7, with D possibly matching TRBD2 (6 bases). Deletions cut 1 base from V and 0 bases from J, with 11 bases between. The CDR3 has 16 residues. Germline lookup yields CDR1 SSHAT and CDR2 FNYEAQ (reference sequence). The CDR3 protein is CASSLGAGLSTDTQYF. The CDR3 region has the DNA TGTGCCAGCAGCTTAGGGGCGGGACTCAGCACAGATACGCAGTATTTT.

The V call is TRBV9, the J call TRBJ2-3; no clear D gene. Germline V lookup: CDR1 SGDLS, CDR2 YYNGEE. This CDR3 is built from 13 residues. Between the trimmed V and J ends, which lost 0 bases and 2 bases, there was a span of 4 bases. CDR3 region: CASSVAFTDTQYF. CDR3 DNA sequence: TGTGCCAGCAGCGTAGCCTTCACAGATACGCAGTATTTT.

The CDR3 DNA reads as TGTGCCAGCAGCTTAGCCCCAGCGGGAGATACGCAGTATTTT. The encoded protein is CASSLAPAGDTQYF. V gene TRBV7-2 combines with J gene TRBJ2-3; possibly TRBD2 for D (6 bases). Trimming took 0 bases from V and 5 from J, leaving 9 bases between them. This CDR3 region has 14 residues. Looked up from germline, CDR1 is SGHTA and CDR2 is FQGNSA.